A single sample is the source of the 17 T cell receptor beta chains below, sequenced in a study of blood T cell repertoires in COVID-19. Sequencing was performed with immunoSEQ multiplex PCR; in TCRdb, only in-frame clones are kept and a portion is missing. The data contain 55,000 to 75,000 clones, 70% to 80% of them singletons. Sequenced sample: peripheral blood. Receptors were obtained from a human donor in a cohort sampled during active COVID-19.

Note on this clone: Other DNA variants within this sample encode the same CDR3. The rearrangement uses TRBV2 and TRBJ1-6, with unresolved D. The CDR3 extends over 15 amino acids. Germline V gene sequence: CDR1 SNHLY, CDR2 FYNNEI. V dropped 6 bases and J dropped 0 bases, with 9 bases sitting between them. The CDR3 reads CASSAGSSYNSPLHF. For the CDR3, the DNA is TGTGCCAGCAGCGCAGGAAGCTCCTATAATTCACCCCTCCACTTT.

This clone turned up a few times. The chain recombines TRBV7-9 with TRBJ2-5; D perhaps matches TRBD1 (6 bases). The CDR3 totals 16 residues. Looked up from germline, CDR1 is SEHNR and CDR2 is FQNEAQ (reference sequence). V was clipped by 1 base and J by 2 bases, with 14 bases between them. The CDR3 protein is CASSLGGGLGQETQYF. The CDR3, as DNA: TGTGCCAGCAGCTTAGGAGGGGGATTAGGGCAAGAGACCCAGTACTTC.

Comments on this clone: Other DNA variants within this sample encode the same CDR3. The V and J genes are TRBV5-4 and TRBJ2-2; D is possibly TRBD2 (6 bases). CDR3 size: 15 residues. V was cut by 4 bases and J by 2 bases, with 12 bases left in between. The germline V gene encodes CDR1 SGHNT and CDR2 YYREEE (reference sequence). The DNA for the CDR3 is TGTGCCAGCAGCCGGGACGGGAGAAACACCGGGGAGCTGTTTTTT. Amino acid sequence: CASSRDGRNTGELFF. The whole variable domain, filled in from reference TRBV5-4 and TRBJ2-2, reads ETGVTQSPTHLIKTRGQQVTLRCSSQSGHNTVSWYQQALGQGPQFIFQYYREEENGRGNFPPRFSGLQFPNYSSELNVNALELDDSALYLCASSRDGRNTGELFFGEGSRLTVL.

The chain joins TRBV7-9 to TRBJ1-4, with a weak D call TRBD1 (5 bases). There are 16 residues in the CDR3. Trimming removed 5 bases at V and 4 bases at J, with 17 bases between. Germline V gene sequence: CDR1 SEHNR, CDR2 FQNEAQ (reference sequence). The CDR3 nucleotides read TGTGCCAGCAGCGTAACTCAACAGGTGCTTAATGAAAAACTGTTTTTT. It encodes CASSVTQQVLNEKLFF.

This chain connects TRBV5-1 to TRBJ2-1; no reliable D call. The ends were cut back, 0 bases at V and 5 bases at J, with 9 bases in the middle. The CDR3 is made up of 14 amino acids. The germline CDR1 and CDR2 sequences are SGHRS and YFSETQ. Here the CDR3 reads CASSLATLHNEQFF. CDR3 nucleotides: TGCGCCAGCAGCTTGGCGACACTCCACAATGAGCAGTTCTTC.

The chain is built from TRBV27 and TRBJ2-3; TRBD2 matches 9 bases. This CDR3 has 15 residues. Germline V gene lookup returns CDR1 MNHEY and CDR2 SMNVEV (reference sequence). The V segment lost 3 bases and the J segment 4 bases; nucleotides outside the gene matches: 5. The CDR3 coding sequence is TGTGCCAGCAGTTTGGGGCGGGGGGGAGCAGATACGCAGTATTTT. Translation gives CASSLGRGGADTQYF.

This sequence joins TRBV9 and TRBJ1-1, with TRBD1 matching 8 bases. CDR3 length: 14 residues. Looked up from germline, CDR1 is SGDLS and CDR2 is YYNGEE. Trimming took 3 bases from V and 3 from J; bases not matched to a gene: 4. DNA for the CDR3: TGTGCCAGCAGCGGACAGGGGTGGGACACTGAAGCTTTCTTT. Translation: CASSGQGWDTEAFF.

The V call is TRBV6-6, the J call TRBJ2-7, with 9 nucleotides matching TRBD1. The length of the CDR3 is 16 residues. V was clipped by 6 bases and J by 0 bases; unmatched bases: 9. CDR1 and CDR2 (germline): MNHNY, SVGAGI (reference sequence). DNA of the CDR3: TGTGCCAGCAGGGTAGGGGGGACAGGGACCTCCTACGAGCAGTACTTC. Translated: CASRVGGTGTSYEQYF.

The V and J genes are TRBV5-1 and TRBJ1-5; 8 positions match TRBD1. The V segment lost 1 base and the J segment 8 bases; nucleotides outside the gene matches: 2. CDR1 is SGHRS, CDR2 YFSETQ, per germline. The CDR3 loop spans 13 amino acids. CDR3 coding DNA: TGCGCCAGCAGCTTGACAGGGGGAGAGCCCCAGCATTTT. It yields the protein CASSLTGGEPQHF.

J is TRBJ2-2 and V is TRBV27; 13 bases fit TRBD2. This CDR3 spans 18 amino acids. Unmatched junction bases numbered 8, after V lost 1 base and J lost 6 bases. The germline V gene has CDR1 MNHEY and CDR2 SMNVEV (reference sequence). CDR3 sequence (DNA): TGTGCCAGCAGTTTATTGGGGAGGACTAGCGGGAGTGCCGGGGAGCTGTTTTTT. This gives the protein CASSLLGRTSGSAGELFF.

This clone turned up a few times. V usage is TRBV19 and J usage is TRBJ2-6, with no clear D. Trimming removed 7 bases from V and 0 bases from J, with 10 bases in between. This CDR3 has 15 amino acids. In germline, CDR1 is LNHDA, CDR2 SQIVND (reference sequence). The CDR3 protein is CASKNDNSGANVLTF. CDR3 DNA sequence: TGTGCCAGTAAAAACGACAACTCTGGGGCCAACGTCCTGACTTTC.

This clone was found a few times. The chain combines TRBV6-4 with TRBJ1-1; 7 nucleotides match TRBD1. CDR3 length: 18 residues. Trimming removed 0 bases from V and 1 base from J; junction bases left unmatched: 11. Germline CDR1 and CDR2: MRHNA and SNTAGT. CDR3 amino acids: CASSDSPHEWTGNTEAFF. The CDR3 DNA reads as TGTGCCAGCAGTGACTCACCCCACGAGTGGACAGGGAACACTGAAGCTTTCTTT.

The V and J genes are TRBV20-1 and TRBJ2-3; D may be TRBD2 (5 bases). This CDR3 contains 13 residues. CDR1 and CDR2 from the germline V gene are DFQATT and SNEGSKA (reference sequence). The V end was cut by 3 bases, the J end by 1 base, with 8 bases between. The CDR3 reads CSASSGGTDTQYF. Written as DNA, the CDR3 is TGCAGTGCTAGTTCCGGGGGCACAGATACGCAGTATTTT.

This clone was detected only once. The V call is TRBV28, the J call TRBJ1-2; 7 bases agree with TRBD1. Trimming at V came to 6 bases and at J to 0 bases, leaving 7 bases not matched to a gene. CDR1 is MDHEN, CDR2 SYDVKM, per germline. The CDR3 covers 15 residues. CDR3: CASRPGQRANYGYTF. CDR3 in DNA: TGTGCCAGCAGGCCGGGACAGCGAGCTAACTATGGCTACACCTTC.

V and J are TRBV28 and TRBJ2-1; tentatively, D is TRBD2 (6 bases). Trimming removed 7 bases at V and 3 bases at J, with 10 bases between. The germline CDR1 and CDR2 sequences are MDHEN and SYDVKM. The CDR3 spans 13 residues. This CDR3 reads CASKLANYNEQFF. The CDR3 region has the DNA TGTGCCAGCAAGCTAGCGAACTACAATGAGCAGTTCTTC.

The rearrangement links TRBV6-5 to TRBJ2-5, with 7 bases aligning to TRBD1. CDR1 is MNHEY and CDR2 is SVGAGI in the germline V gene. The length of the CDR3 is 13 residues. The V and J ends lost 9 bases and 7 bases, in that order; junction bases with no gene match: 11. This CDR3 is CASGQDVFGTQYF. The CDR3 bases are TGTGCCAGTGGACAGGATGTTTTCGGGACCCAGTACTTC.

V usage is TRBV3-1 (or the pseudogene TRBV3-2) and J usage is TRBJ2-2, with D hard to call. The CDR3 has 11 amino acids. Germline V lookup: CDR1 LGHDT, CDR2 YNNKEL (reference sequence). The CDR3 loop is CPENQTGELFF. The CDR3 DNA is TGTCCGGAGAACCAAACCGGGGAGCTGTTTTTT.